The entry below describes one T cell receptor (beta chain). These data belong to a study of T cell changes during pregnancy in multiple sclerosis. Generated by immunoSEQ multiplex PCR, the TCRdb table keeps only in-frame clones and is missing some. The sample lists about 64,000 clones; roughly 92% were seen once. This TCR came from a female donor with multiple sclerosis, enrolled in a pregnancy study. Sequencing was performed on peripheral blood, taken in the second trimester of pregnancy.

The CDR3: CASSTGTGTSPLHF. The CDR3 nucleotides read TGCGCCAGCAGCACCGGGACAGGGACTTCACCCCTCCACTTT. The rearrangement joins TRBV5-1 to TRBJ1-6, with 9 nucleotides matching TRBD1. The germline V gene has CDR1 SGHRS and CDR2 YFSETQ. CDR3 length: 14 amino acids. The J segment lost 9 bases and the V segment lost 4 bases, leaving 5 bases of the junction unmatched.